Reported below is one TCR beta chain. The assay was immunoSEQ multiplex PCR, and TCRdb's table has in-frame clones only and misses some. The profile shows about 270,000 clones, 86% of them singletons. These data originate in a study of blood T cell repertoires in COVID-19. Germline V gene lookup returns CDR1 SNHLY and CDR2 FYNNEI. The CDR3 is made up of 12 amino acids. V lost 7 bases, J lost 4 bases, and 11 bases lay in between. This clonotype originated in a middle-aged man with active or convalescent COVID-19. V is TRBV2 and J is TRBJ2-7; weak D call: TRBD1 (6 bases). The material sequenced was peripheral blood. The chain's CDR3 is CASIRTGYEQYF. The CDR3 region has the DNA TGTGCCAGCATCCGCACAGGGTACGAGCAGTACTTC.